The 24 T cell receptor beta chains reported below all come from one sample, sequenced in a study of cytomegalovirus exposure and HLA in healthy donors. 13 Jbeta primers and 60 Vbeta primers were used for the PCR. Produced via immunoSEQ multiplex PCR; TCRdb's table is partial and in-frame only. The sample shows some 78,000 clones, roughly 80% of them seen only once. Material: PBMCs. The origin of the receptors is a woman in her 50s in good health and CMV-seropositive.

CDR3 DNA sequence: TGTGCCAGCAGTCCTACTAGCGGGGGGCGCACCGGGGAGCTGTTTTTT. This codes for CASSPTSGGRTGELFF. The chain couples TRBV9 to TRBJ2-2; TRBD2 matches 12 bases. The trim removed 5 bases at V and 4 bases at J, leaving 6 bases unmatched. Germline CDR1 reads SGDLS; CDR2 reads YYNGEE. CDR3 length equals 16 residues.

This sequence joins TRBV4-1 and TRBJ2-5, with 8 nucleotides matching TRBD1. Germline V lookup: CDR1 MGHRA, CDR2 YSYEKL. The CDR3 has 15 amino acids. The V and J ends lost 1 base and 4 bases, in that order; junction bases with no gene match: 5. The CDR3 sequence: CASSQGTGGAETQYF. CDR3 sequence (DNA): TGCGCCAGCAGCCAAGGAACAGGGGGAGCAGAGACCCAGTACTTC.

The CDR3: CASSLGLGDYGYTF. Here the CDR3 DNA reads TGTGCCAGCAGCTTAGGGCTAGGGGACTATGGCTACACCTTC. The chain couples TRBV7-8 to TRBJ1-2; maybe TRBD1 (5 bases). The length of the CDR3 is 14 residues. Trimming stripped 1 base from V and 3 bases from J, with 9 bases between. CDR1 SGHVS and CDR2 FQNEAQ come from the germline V gene.

The J gene is TRBJ1-3, the V gene TRBV19, with 9 positions matching TRBD1. This CDR3 is built from 17 residues. V dropped 3 bases and J dropped 0; count of bases not matched to a gene: 6. Looked up from germline, CDR1 is LNHDA and CDR2 is SQIVND (reference sequence). The CDR3 protein is CASSMPGQGPSGNTIYF. The CDR3 DNA reads as TGTGCCAGTAGTATGCCGGGACAGGGACCCTCTGGAAACACCATATATTTT.

To note about this clone: The sample carries other DNA sequences with the same CDR3. The chain joins TRBV7-8 to TRBJ1-5, with D unclear. The CDR3 contains 13 residues. CDR1 and CDR2 from the germline V gene are SGHVS and FQNEAQ. With 5 bases removed from V and 4 bases from J, the gap between germline ends came to 9 bases. The CDR3 DNA reads as TGTGCCAGCAGCCCCGGGGTAAATCAGCCCCAGCATTTT. Translated: CASSPGVNQPQHF.

The J gene is TRBJ1-5, the V gene TRBV18; 8 positions match TRBD1. Germline-derived CDR1 and CDR2 are KGHSH and LQKENI. The V gene end was trimmed by 3 bases and the J gene end by 2 bases; junction bases not matched to a gene: 6. The CDR3 is 16 residues long. CDR3 bases: TGTGCCAGCTCACCCGACAGGGGTAGTCGCAATCAGCCCCAGCATTTT. Translated, it gives CASSPDRGSRNQPQHF.

The chain employs TRBV5-1 and TRBJ1-2; 10 bases agree with TRBD1. The CDR3 length is 14 residues. Trimming cost V 1 base and J 6 bases; bases outside gene matches: 3. Germline loops: CDR1 SGHRS, CDR2 YFSETQ. The CDR3 bases are TGCGCCAGCAGCTTGCTCGGACAGGGGGATGGCTACACCTTC. It translates to CASSLLGQGDGYTF.

The chain uses TRBV19 and TRBJ2-3; no firm D call. V lost 5 bases and J 1 base, leaving 10 bases between the germline ends. The CDR3 runs to 14 residues. Germline CDR1 and CDR2: LNHDA and SQIVND (reference sequence). CDR3 DNA sequence: TGTGCCAGTAGTCCCTCCCCGGGCACAGATACGCAGTATTTT. Its protein is CASSPSPGTDTQYF.

This chain joins TRBV5-1 and TRBJ1-4; 9 bases line up with TRBD1. V gave up 4 bases and J gave up 7 bases; unmatched junction bases: 5. The CDR3 extends over 14 amino acids. Germline CDR1 SGHRS, CDR2 YFSETQ. The CDR3: CASSLGQGSEKLFF. The CDR3 region has the DNA TGCGCCAGCAGCCTGGGACAGGGAAGTGAAAAACTGTTTTTT. Together with reference TRBV5-1 and TRBJ1-4, the CDR3 gives the full variable domain: KAGVTQTPRYLIKTRGQQVTLSCSPISGHRSVSWYQQTPGQGLQFLFEYFSETQRNKGNFPGRFSGRQFSNSRSEMNVSTLELGDSALYLCASSLGQGSEKLFFGSGTQLSVL.

This clone occurred a few times. The chain is built from TRBV2 and TRBJ1-4, with no clear D. Trimming shortened V by 8 bases and J by 15 bases, and 13 bases separated the two germline ends. The CDR3 length is 10 residues. CDR1 is SNHLY and CDR2 is FYNNEI in the germline V gene. The CDR3 DNA is TGTGCCAGCGTCGGGGAAGGGATGTTTTTT. It encodes CASVGEGMFF.

The rearrangement links TRBV2 to TRBJ1-2, with TRBD1 identical over 10 bases. J gave up 7 bases and V 8 bases, and 7 bases lay outside the gene matches. The CDR3 contains 13 residues. Per germline, CDR1 SNHLY and CDR2 FYNNEI. The CDR3 DNA reads as TGTGCCAGCGCGGGACAGGGGCGTGTTGGCTACACCTTC. It translates to CASAGQGRVGYTF.

This clone appeared once. The chain combines TRBV10-1 with TRBJ2-7; D possibly corresponds to TRBD1 (6 bases). Trimming stripped 3 bases from V and 2 bases from J, with 17 bases between. The germline CDR1 and CDR2 sequences are WNHNN and SYGVQD (reference sequence). This CDR3 is 16 amino acids long. This chain's CDR3 is CASSDIFVSGAYEQYV. The CDR3 DNA reads TGCGCCAGCAGTGACATCTTCGTGTCAGGGGCCTACGAGCAGTACGTC.

The chain employs TRBV20-1 and TRBJ1-1, with a possible D match to TRBD1 (6 bases). Germline lookup yields CDR1 DFQATT and CDR2 SNEGSKA (reference sequence). This CDR3 comprises 11 residues. Deletions cut 6 bases from V and 11 bases from J, with 16 bases between. The CDR3 nucleotides are TGCAGTGCCAAGCAGGGGATTTTGGCTTTCTTT. This sequence encodes CSAKQGILAFF.

The chain recombines TRBV7-9 with TRBJ2-7; a weak D match, TRBD1 (5 bases). Germline lookup yields CDR1 SEHNR and CDR2 FQNEAQ (reference sequence). Deletions cut 2 bases from V and 5 bases from J, with 10 bases between. The CDR3 is 13 amino acids. The CDR3: CASSLPGSHEQYV. CDR3 DNA: TGTGCCAGCAGCTTACCAGGGTCTCACGAGCAGTACGTC.

The chain has TRBV7-3 and TRBJ2-1, with 13 bases lining up with TRBD2. With V trimmed by 2 bases and J by 10 bases, 11 bases remained unmatched. The CDR3 sequence is 17 residues long. CDR1 SGHTA and CDR2 FQGTGA come from the germline V gene. The CDR3: CASSLEGTGLAGVEQFF. CDR3 coding DNA: TGTGCCAGCAGCTTAGAGGGAACCGGACTAGCGGGAGTAGAGCAGTTCTTC.

The chain carries TRBV5-1 and TRBJ2-7; possibly TRBD1 for D (5 bases). Germline V CDR1 and CDR2: SGHRS, YFSETQ. V was clipped by 0 bases and J by 0 bases, with 10 bases between them. The CDR3 has 15 residues. The CDR3 loop reads CASSLVTGSSYEQYF. CDR3 nucleotides: TGCGCCAGCAGCTTGGTAACAGGTAGCTCCTACGAGCAGTACTTC.

This chain joins TRBV25-1 and TRBJ2-1; TRBD1 is a possible D gene (6 bases). The CDR3 is made up of 13 amino acids. Germline-derived CDR1 and CDR2 are MGHDK and SYGVNS. Trimming stripped 6 bases from V and 10 bases from J, with 16 bases between. The CDR3 reads CASRPSGTSEQFF. Written as DNA, the CDR3 is TGTGCCAGCAGGCCGTCCGGGACATCGGAGCAGTTCTTC.

The V call is TRBV5-8, the J call TRBJ1-1, with D possibly matching TRBD1 (5 bases). V was clipped by 4 bases and J by 4 bases, with 17 bases between them. This CDR3 is built from 15 residues. The germline V gene has CDR1 SGHTS and CDR2 YDEGEE. The DNA for the CDR3 is TGTGCCAGCAGCATATCGGACCCAAGGGGCACTGAAGCTTTCTTT. Encoded protein: CASSISDPRGTEAFF. Looking up the rest from reference TRBV5-8 and TRBJ1-1 gives the full variable domain: EAGVTQSPTHLIKTRGQQATLRCSPISGHTSVYWYQQALGLGLQFLLWYDEGEERNRGNFPPRFSGRQFPNYSSELNVNALELEDSALYLCASSISDPRGTEAFFGQGTRLTVV.

The chain combines TRBV10-1 with TRBJ2-1; 9 bases are a match to TRBD2. CDR3 size: 16 residues. CDR1 is WNHNN and CDR2 is SYGVQD in the germline V gene (reference sequence). V lost 2 bases and J lost 5; bases outside the gene matches: 7. DNA for the CDR3: TGCGCCAGCAGTGAGGCCAGCGGGAGGCCAGACAATGAGCAGTTCTTC. This gives the protein CASSEASGRPDNEQFF.

This clone was detected a few times. V is TRBV10-3 and J is TRBJ1-3; 8 nucleotides align to TRBD1. Per the germline V gene, CDR1 is ENHRY and CDR2 is SYGVKD. V shed 2 bases, J shed 1 base, and the junction held 4 bases outside the gene matches. The CDR3 consists of 16 residues. The CDR3 sequence is CAISEGQGGSGNTIYF. DNA for the CDR3: TGTGCCATCAGTGAGGGACAGGGTGGGTCTGGAAACACCATATATTTT.

This clone was counted between two and nine times. The chain joins TRBV19 to TRBJ2-3, with a weak D call TRBD1 (6 bases). This CDR3 contains 14 residues. Germline CDR1 is LNHDA and CDR2 is SQIVND (reference sequence). With 3 bases removed from V and 4 bases from J, the gap between germline ends came to 11 bases. The CDR3 protein is CASSIYRASDTQYF. CDR3 in DNA: TGTGCCAGTAGTATCTACAGGGCGTCAGATACGCAGTATTTT.

The genes are TRBV29-1 and TRBJ1-3, with 7 bases matching TRBD1. V lost 3 bases, J lost 4 bases, and 6 bases stayed unmatched. The CDR3 runs 14 residues. The germline CDR1 and CDR2 sequences are SQVTM and ANQGSEA. CDR3 sequence (DNA): TGCAGCGTTGAGGCTGGGACAGCCGGAAACACCATATATTTT. It yields the protein CSVEAGTAGNTIYF.

The chain has TRBV10-1 and TRBJ2-1; TRBD1 matches at 9 bases. The CDR3 is 15 amino acids. Unmatched junction bases numbered 7, after V lost 2 bases and J lost 8 bases. Germline CDR1 is WNHNN and CDR2 is SYGVQD (reference sequence). The CDR3 nucleotides read TGCGCCAGCAGTGAGACCGGACAGGGGTTAGATGAGCAGTTCTTC. Its protein product is CASSETGQGLDEQFF.

The V and J genes are TRBV5-1 and TRBJ1-5, with 11 nucleotides matching TRBD1. The CDR3 runs 15 residues. Germline CDR1 and CDR2: SGHRS and YFSETQ. V was pared by 5 bases and J by 3 bases, with 4 bases of the junction left unmatched. Written as DNA, the CDR3 is TGCGCCAGCAGTAGGACAGGGGGCAACAATCAGCCCCAGCATTTT. Protein: CASSRTGGNNQPQHF.